This record looks at one T cell receptor (beta chain) sequence and its context. Its antigen is not identified. This sample is part of a study of vaccination and CD4 T cells after COVID-19. For the study at large: Median time from COVID diagnosis to post-COVID sampling was over 95 days (35 to 161). Stimulation used overlapping spike peptides from SARS-CoV-2, HCoV-NL63, HCoV-OC43 and HCoV-229E.

There are 15 residues in the CDR3. Germline V gives CDR1 SEHNR, CDR2 FQNEAQ (reference sequence). V shed 4 bases and J shed 1 base, with 8 bases lying between them. Cultured CD4+ T-cell DNA underwent Oncomine TCR Beta short-read sequencing. Genomic DNA was taken out of cultured CD4+ T cells by extraction. From the PCR reads, TCRdb called clonotypes with MiXCR, one entry per CDR3 protein. Seen here are tens of thousands of distinct CDR3 sequences, around 42% observed once, and the top ten hold about a fifth. The treatment denotes: roughly 10-day PBMC culture with coronavirus spike peptide pools or control peptides (ViraFEST assay).

Here the sequenced sample was CD4+ T cells from blood, cultured in vitro, taken before SARS-CoV-2 vaccination. The rearrangement joins TRBV7-9 to TRBJ2-6, with D perhaps matching TRBD1 (6 bases). This clonotype originated in a human donor who received a COVID-19 vaccine. The CDR3 nucleotides read TGTGCCAGCAGCTGGGGGCTTTCTGGGGCCAACGTCCTGACTTTC. This codes for CASSWGLSGANVLTF.